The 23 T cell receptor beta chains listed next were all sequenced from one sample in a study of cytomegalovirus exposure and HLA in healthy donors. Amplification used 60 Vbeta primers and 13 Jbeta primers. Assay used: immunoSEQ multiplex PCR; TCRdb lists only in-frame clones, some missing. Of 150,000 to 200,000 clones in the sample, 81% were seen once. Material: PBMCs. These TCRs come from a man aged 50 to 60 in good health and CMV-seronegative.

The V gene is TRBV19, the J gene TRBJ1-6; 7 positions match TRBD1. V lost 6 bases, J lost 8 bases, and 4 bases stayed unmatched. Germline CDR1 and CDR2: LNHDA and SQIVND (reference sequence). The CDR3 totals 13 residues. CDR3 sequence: CASRTRGDSPLHF. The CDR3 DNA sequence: TGTGCCAGTAGAACCAGGGGGGATTCACCCCTCCACTTT.

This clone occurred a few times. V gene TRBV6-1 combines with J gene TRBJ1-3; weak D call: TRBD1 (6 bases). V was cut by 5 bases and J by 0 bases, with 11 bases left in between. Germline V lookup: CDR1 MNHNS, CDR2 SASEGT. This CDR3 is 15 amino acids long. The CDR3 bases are TGTGCCAGCAGTTTAGACAGGCACTCTGGAAACACCATATATTTT. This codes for CASSLDRHSGNTIYF.

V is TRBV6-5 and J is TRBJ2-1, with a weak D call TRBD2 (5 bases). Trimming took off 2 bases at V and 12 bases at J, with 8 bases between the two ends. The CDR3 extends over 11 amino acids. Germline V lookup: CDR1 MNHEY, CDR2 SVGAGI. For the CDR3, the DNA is TGTGCCAGCAGTTACCTCGGAGGGCAGTTCTTC. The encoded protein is CASSYLGGQFF.

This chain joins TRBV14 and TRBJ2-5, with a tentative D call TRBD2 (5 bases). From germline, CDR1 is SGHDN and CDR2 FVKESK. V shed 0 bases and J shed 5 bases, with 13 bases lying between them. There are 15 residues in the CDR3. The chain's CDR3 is CASSQEQLAYETQYF. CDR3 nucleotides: TGTGCCAGCAGCCAAGAGCAGCTAGCATACGAGACCCAGTACTTC.

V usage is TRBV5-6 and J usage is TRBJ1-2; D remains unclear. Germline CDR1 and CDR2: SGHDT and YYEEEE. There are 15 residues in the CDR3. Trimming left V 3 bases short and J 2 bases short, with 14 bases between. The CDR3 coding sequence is TGTGCCAGCAGCTCACTCACGGCGGGAAACTATGGCTACACCTTC. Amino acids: CASSSLTAGNYGYTF.

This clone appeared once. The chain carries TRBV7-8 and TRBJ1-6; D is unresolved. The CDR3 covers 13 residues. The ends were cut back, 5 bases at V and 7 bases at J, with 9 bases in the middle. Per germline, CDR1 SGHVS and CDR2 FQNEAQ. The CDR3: CASSVRLNSPLHF. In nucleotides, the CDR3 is TGTGCCAGCAGCGTCCGACTGAATTCACCCCTCCACTTT.

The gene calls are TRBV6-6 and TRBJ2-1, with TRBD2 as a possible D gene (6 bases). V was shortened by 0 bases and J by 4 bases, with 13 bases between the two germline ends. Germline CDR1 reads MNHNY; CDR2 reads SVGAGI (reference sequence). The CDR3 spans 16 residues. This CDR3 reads CASSYSTRGGYNEQFF. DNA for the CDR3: TGTGCCAGCAGTTACTCGACTAGGGGTGGGTACAATGAGCAGTTCTTC.

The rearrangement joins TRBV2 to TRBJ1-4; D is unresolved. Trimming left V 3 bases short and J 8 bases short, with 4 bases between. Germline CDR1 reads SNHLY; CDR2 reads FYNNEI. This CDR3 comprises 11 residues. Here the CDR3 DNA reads TGTGCCAGCAGTGACTTCGAAAAACTGTTTTTT. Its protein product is CASSDFEKLFF.

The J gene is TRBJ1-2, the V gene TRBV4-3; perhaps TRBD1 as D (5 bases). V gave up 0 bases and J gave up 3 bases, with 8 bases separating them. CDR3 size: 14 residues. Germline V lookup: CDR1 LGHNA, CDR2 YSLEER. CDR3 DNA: TGCGCCAGCAGCCAAGACGGGGGAGACTATGGCTACACCTTC. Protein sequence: CASSQDGGDYGYTF.

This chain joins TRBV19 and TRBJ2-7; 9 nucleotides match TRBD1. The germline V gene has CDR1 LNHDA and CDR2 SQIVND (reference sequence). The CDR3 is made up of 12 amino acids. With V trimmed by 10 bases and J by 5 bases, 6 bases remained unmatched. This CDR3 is CATGQGINEQYF. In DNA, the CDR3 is TGTGCCACGGGACAGGGAATAAACGAGCAGTACTTC.

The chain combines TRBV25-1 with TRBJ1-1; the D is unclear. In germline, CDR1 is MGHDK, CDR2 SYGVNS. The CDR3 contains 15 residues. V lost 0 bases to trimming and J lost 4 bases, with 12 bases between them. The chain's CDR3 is CASSEYERGSTEAFF. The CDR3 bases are TGTGCCAGCAGTGAATACGAGCGGGGAAGCACTGAAGCTTTCTTT.

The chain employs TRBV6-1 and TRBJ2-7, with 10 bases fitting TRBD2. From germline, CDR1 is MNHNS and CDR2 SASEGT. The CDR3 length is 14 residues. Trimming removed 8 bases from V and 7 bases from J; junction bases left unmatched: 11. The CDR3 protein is CASLPSGGWGEQYF. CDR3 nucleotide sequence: TGTGCCAGCCTACCTAGCGGGGGCTGGGGAGAGCAGTACTTC.

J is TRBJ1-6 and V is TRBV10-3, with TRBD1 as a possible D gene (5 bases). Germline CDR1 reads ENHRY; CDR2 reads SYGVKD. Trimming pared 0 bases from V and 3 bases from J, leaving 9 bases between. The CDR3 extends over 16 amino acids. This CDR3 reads CAISESRTLYNSPLHF. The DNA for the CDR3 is TGTGCCATCAGTGAGTCGAGGACACTCTATAATTCACCCCTCCACTTT.

CDR3 nucleotides: TGTGCCTGCCAATCGGACAGAGCTGGAAACACCATATATTTT. Translation gives CACQSDRAGNTIYF. The chain has TRBV30 and TRBJ1-3, with D maybe TRBD1 (6 bases). Trimming removed 6 bases from V and 2 bases from J, with 14 bases in between. CDR3 length: 14 amino acids. Germline lookup yields CDR1 GTSNPN and CDR2 SVGIG (reference sequence).

The CDR3 is CASSYPGNYGYTF. The CDR3 region has the DNA TGTGCCAGCAGCTACCCCGGGAACTATGGCTACACCTTC. The chain recombines TRBV7-8 with TRBJ1-2; D not resolved. Germline lookup yields CDR1 SGHVS and CDR2 FQNEAQ. The CDR3 has 13 amino acids. V gave up 4 bases and J gave up 2 bases, with 8 bases separating them.

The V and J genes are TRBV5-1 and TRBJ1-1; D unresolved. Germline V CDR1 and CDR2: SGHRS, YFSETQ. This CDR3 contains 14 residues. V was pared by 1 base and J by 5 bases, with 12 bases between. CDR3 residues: CASSLLGVSTEAFF. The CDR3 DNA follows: TGCGCCAGCAGCTTGCTCGGAGTTTCGACTGAAGCTTTCTTT.

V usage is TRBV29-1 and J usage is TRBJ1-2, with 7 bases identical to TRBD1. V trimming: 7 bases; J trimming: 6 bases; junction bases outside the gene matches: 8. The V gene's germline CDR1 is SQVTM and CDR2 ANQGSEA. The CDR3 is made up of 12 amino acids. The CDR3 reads CSAPGTDDGYTF. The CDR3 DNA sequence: TGCAGCGCCCCAGGGACAGACGATGGCTACACCTTC.

The CDR3 protein is CASSLEATSGATRAQYF. The CDR3 nucleotides read TGTGCCAGCAGCTTAGAAGCCACTAGCGGGGCCACCAGGGCCCAGTACTTC. This chain joins TRBV7-2 and TRBJ2-5, with TRBD2 identical over 10 bases. The CDR3 length is 17 residues. With 1 base clipped from V and 9 bases from J, the junction kept 14 bases outside the gene matches. CDR1 is SGHTA, CDR2 FQGNSA, per germline.

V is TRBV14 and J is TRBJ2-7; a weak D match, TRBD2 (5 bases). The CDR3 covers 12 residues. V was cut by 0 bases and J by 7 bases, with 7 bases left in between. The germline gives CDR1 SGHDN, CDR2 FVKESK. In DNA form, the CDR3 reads TGTGCCAGCAGCCAAGAGAGGGTTGAGCAGTACTTC. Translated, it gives CASSQERVEQYF.

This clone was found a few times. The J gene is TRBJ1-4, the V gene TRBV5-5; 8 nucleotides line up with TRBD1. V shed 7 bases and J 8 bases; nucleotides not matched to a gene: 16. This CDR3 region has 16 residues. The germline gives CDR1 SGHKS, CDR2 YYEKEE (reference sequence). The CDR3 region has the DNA TGTGCCAGCGGTCAGGGGACAGGACGCGGGCGGGAAAAACTGTTTTTT. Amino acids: CASGQGTGRGREKLFF.

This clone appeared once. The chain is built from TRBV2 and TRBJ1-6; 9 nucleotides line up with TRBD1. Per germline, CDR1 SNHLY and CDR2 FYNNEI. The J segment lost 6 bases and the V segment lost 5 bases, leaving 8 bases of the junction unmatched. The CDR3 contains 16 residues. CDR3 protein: CASSLVPGQGNSPLHF. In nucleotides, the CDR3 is TGTGCCAGCAGTTTAGTCCCGGGACAGGGTAATTCACCCCTCCACTTT.

CDR3 bases: TGTGCCAGCTCACCTGATCAACCTGCGAATTATTCACCCCTCCACTTT. Translating gives CASSPDQPANYSPLHF. The rearrangement joins TRBV18 to TRBJ1-6, with D unresolved. The CDR3 has 16 amino acids. Germline loops: CDR1 KGHSH, CDR2 LQKENI. Trimming stripped 3 bases from V and 8 bases from J, with 17 bases between.

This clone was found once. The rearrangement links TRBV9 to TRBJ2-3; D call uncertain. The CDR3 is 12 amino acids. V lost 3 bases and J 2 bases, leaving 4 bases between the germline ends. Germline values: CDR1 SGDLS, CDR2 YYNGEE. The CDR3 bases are TGTGCCAGCAGCGCTTTCACAGATACGCAGTATTTT. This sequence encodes CASSAFTDTQYF.